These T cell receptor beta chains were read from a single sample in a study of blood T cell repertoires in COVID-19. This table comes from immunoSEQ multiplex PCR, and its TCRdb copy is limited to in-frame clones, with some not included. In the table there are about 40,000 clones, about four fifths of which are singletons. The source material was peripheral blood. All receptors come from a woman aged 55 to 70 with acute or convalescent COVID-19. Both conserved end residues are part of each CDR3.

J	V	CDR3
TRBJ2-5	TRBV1	CTSSQDLDRGRETQYF
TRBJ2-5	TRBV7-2	CASSLRGKETQYF
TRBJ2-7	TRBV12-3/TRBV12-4	CASSFSIVYEQYF
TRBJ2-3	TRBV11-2	CASRRAWEAQRTDTQYF
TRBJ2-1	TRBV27	CASSFRGGSYNEQFF
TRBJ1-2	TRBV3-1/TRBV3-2	CASSEGGTIGYTF
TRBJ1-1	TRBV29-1	CSVEDWTVHEAFF
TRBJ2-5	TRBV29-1	CSAAPDQETQYF
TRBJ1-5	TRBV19	CASSLEGALSNQPQHF
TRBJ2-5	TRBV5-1	CASSYGRGMGETQYF
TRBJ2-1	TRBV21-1	CASSPRVSGKRGYNEQFF
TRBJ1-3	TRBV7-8	CASSFPGAGNTIYF
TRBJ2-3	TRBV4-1	CASSPEGLAGPLDTQYF
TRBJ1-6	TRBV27	CASRPRESWNSPLHF
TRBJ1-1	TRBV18	CASSTGIGDMNTEAFF
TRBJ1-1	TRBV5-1	CASSPGQLASNTEAFF
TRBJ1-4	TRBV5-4	CASSLAGKGNEKLFF
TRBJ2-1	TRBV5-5	CASSLVQGSSYNEQFF
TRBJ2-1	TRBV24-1	CATSDLGITSSGRQFF
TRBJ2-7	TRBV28	CASSGTDALYEQYF
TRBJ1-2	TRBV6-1	CASSDGTVVYGYTF
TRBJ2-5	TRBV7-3	CASSLMAWETQYF
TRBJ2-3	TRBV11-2	CASSLTSGGIFGQYF
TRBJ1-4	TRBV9	CASSAGQGDEKLFF
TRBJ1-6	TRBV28	CASTPGQGVYNSPLHF
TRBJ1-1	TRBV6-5	CASSSNHGMGTEAFF
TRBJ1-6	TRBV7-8	CASSQGQGRIALHF
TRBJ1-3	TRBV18	CASSPDRVAGNTIYF
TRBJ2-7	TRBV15	CATSPRDQGYSSEQYF
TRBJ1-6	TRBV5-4	CASKDVGRNSPLHF
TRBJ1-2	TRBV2	CASSEGRGNYGYTF
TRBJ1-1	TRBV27	CASSPRRLRNEAFF
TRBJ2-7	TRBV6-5	CASSSYDRDYEQYF
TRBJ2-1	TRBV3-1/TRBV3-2	CASSQWRGTWQFF
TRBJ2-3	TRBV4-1	CASSQALAGVADTQYF
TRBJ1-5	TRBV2	CASSEAEGNQPQHF
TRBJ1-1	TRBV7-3	CASSSGQGTEAFF
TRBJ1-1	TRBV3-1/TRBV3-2	CASSPGQGGYTEAFF
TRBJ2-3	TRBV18	CASSPMGGASTDTQYF
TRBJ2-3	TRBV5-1	CASSFGTSGRRTDTQYF
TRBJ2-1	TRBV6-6	CASSPGQGVVEQFF
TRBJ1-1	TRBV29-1	CSVEAPWGGEEDTEAFF